This TCR beta chain was sequenced in a study of CD8 T cells in ankylosing spondylitis. Whole-study findings and limits: Past research had described some motif variants in reactive arthritis synovial fluid and blood. Ankylosing spondylitis blood appeared to be characterized by a TCR beta motif of roughly eight highly homologous variants. Reportedly, significant enrichment of disease-linked clones occurred in matched ankylosing spondylitis synovial fluid. Peripheral blood samples showed relatively rare disease-linked clones, and these clones were CD8+.

The CDR3 length is 11 residues, termini included. Germline V lookup: CDR1 SQVTM, CDR2 ANQGSEA. There are a few counts of this clonotype. Its specificity is unknown. The CDR3 ends on some other residue instead of the conserved phenylalanine or tryptophan, so this is likely a read error. Because the CDR3's place on the DNA is in doubt, the DNA is left out and the CDR3 is given as listed by TCRdb. Making the TCR beta libraries involved quantitative 5'-RACE with molecular barcodes. TCRdb analysed the 5' RACE reads with MiXCR anew, one entry per CDR3 protein. The sample yields 700,000 or so distinct CDR3 sequences, around 20% seen once.

This TCR was sampled from a male donor with ankylosing spondylitis. The sample consisted of blood, either unsorted or a sorted T cell fraction (not recorded which). The chain recombines TRBV29-1 with TRBJ2-5; the D call in the table, TRBD2, was not verified against the DNA. The CDR3: CSVEEGRAPTV.